Sequencing of this T cell receptor beta chain was carried out in a study of blood T cells in healthy people across ages. The CDR3 consists of 12 residues. Deletions cut 0 bases from V and 9 bases from J, with 12 bases between. CDR1 is DFQATT and CDR2 is SNEGSKA in the germline V gene (reference sequence). Regarding the study as a whole: Per million T cells, TCR beta diversity dropped roughly linearly as age increased.

This clonotype was counted only a few times. The antigen remains undetermined. With a J-beta primer mix and a sample-barcoded 5' primer, a second PCR ran about 7 to 11 cycles. TCRdb called the 5' RACE reads again in MiXCR, with one record for every CDR3 protein. The sample has roughly 2 million distinct CDR3 sequences, around half seen once. This TCR derives from a woman aged 40-49 years in good health. Input material: blood. The chain couples TRBV20-1 to TRBJ2-7; D gene uncertain. CDR3 in amino acids: CSARDPQLGQYF. The CDR3 DNA sequence: TGCAGTGCTAGAGATCCTCAACTCGGGCAGTACTTC.